Listed here are 17 T cell receptor beta chains from one sample, sequenced in a study of human T cells and chemical hapten exposure. This sample's time point: patch test 2, 6 weeks after DPC sensitization. Treatment noted: therapeutic diphenylcyclopropenone sensitization with weekly scalp DPC. TCRdb reprocessed the RACE reads with MiXCR, giving one entry per CDR3 protein. This table holds approximately 92,000 distinct CDR3 sequences, approximately 10% found once. This specimen was whole blood, taken in connection with sensitization to the hapten diphenylcyclopropenone (DPC). These receptors all stem from a woman aged 40 to 50 with alopecia areata. Some clones in this sample may be carry-over from other donors' samples.

Many counts were recorded for this clonotype. The genes are TRBV7-9 and TRBJ1-4; D possibly corresponds to TRBD1 (5 bases). The CDR3 covers 16 residues. CDR1 is SEHNR, CDR2 FQNEAQ, per germline (reference sequence). V was shortened by 5 bases and J by 0 bases, with 13 bases between the two germline ends. CDR3 coding DNA: TGTGCCAGCAGCCAAAGGGGTCTTCCAACTAATGAAAAACTGTTTTTT. This codes for CASSQRGLPTNEKLFF.

This clonotype has a count of ten or more. The CDR3 sequence is CASSLGSGAGKTQYF. Written as DNA, the CDR3 is TGTGCCAGCAGCTTAGGATCGGGAGCGGGGAAGACCCAGTACTTC. The genes are TRBV11-3 and TRBJ2-5; 7 positions agree with TRBD2. This CDR3 has 15 amino acids. Per germline, CDR1 SGHNT and CDR2 YENEEA. The V segment lost 1 base and the J segment 6 bases; nucleotides outside the gene matches: 8.

This clonotype was counted ten times or more. The chain carries TRBV7-9 and TRBJ2-6; a weak D match, TRBD2 (5 bases). The CDR3 length is 15 residues. From germline, CDR1 is SEHNR and CDR2 FQNEAQ (reference sequence). The V and J ends lost 5 bases and 4 bases respectively, with 12 bases between them. Here the CDR3 reads CASSPPGSGANVLTF. Written as DNA, the CDR3 is TGTGCCAGCAGCCCACCGGGGTCCGGGGCCAACGTCCTGACTTTC.

The chain employs TRBV28 and TRBJ2-3; TRBD2 aligns across 8 bases. The germline V gene has CDR1 MDHEN and CDR2 SYDVKM. This CDR3 region has 15 residues. The V segment lost 6 bases and the J segment 5 bases; nucleotides outside the gene matches: 10. For the CDR3, the DNA is TGTGCCAGCAGGGGAGCGGGGGCCGGGAAAGATACGCAGTATTTT. This encodes CASRGAGAGKDTQYF. Complete variable domain (other parts from reference TRBV28 and TRBJ2-3): DVKVTQSSRYLVKRTGEKVFLECVQDMDHENMFWYRQDPGLGLRLIYFSYDVKMKEKGDIPEGYSVSREKKERFSLILESASTNQTSMYLCASRGAGAGKDTQYFGPGTRLTVL.

This clonotype was found a few times. The chain uses TRBV7-9 and TRBJ2-7; 8 bases agree with TRBD1. From germline, CDR1 is SEHNR and CDR2 FQNEAQ (reference sequence). V shed 1 base, J shed 5 bases, and the junction held 13 bases outside the gene matches. The CDR3 runs to 17 residues. In DNA, the CDR3 is TGTGCCAGCAGCTTAGATCGGGTTGGGCAGGGGGCCCACGAGCAGTACTTC. Translation: CASSLDRVGQGAHEQYF.

This clonotype was observed many times. The chain is built from TRBV7-2 and TRBJ2-3; D gene unclear. The CDR3 has 14 residues. The germline CDR1 and CDR2 sequences are SGHTA and FQGNSA. Trimming took off 5 bases at V and 2 bases at J, with 11 bases between the two ends. For the CDR3, the DNA is TGTGCCAGCAGCGCGGACCCTATCACAGATACGCAGTATTTT. It encodes CASSADPITDTQYF.

This clonotype was observed a handful of times. The chain has TRBV28 and TRBJ2-3; D gene ambiguous. CDR3 length: 13 amino acids. Looked up from germline, CDR1 is MDHEN and CDR2 is SYDVKM. V dropped 4 bases and J dropped 5 bases, with 10 bases sitting between them. CDR3 sequence reads: CASSSSVGDTQYF. CDR3 DNA: TGTGCCAGCAGTTCGTCCGTCGGAGATACGCAGTATTTT.

Turning to this clonotype: This may be a read error, as it is one base from a much larger clone. This rearrangement joins TRBV7-9 to TRBJ2-5; D gene unclear. Germline CDR1 SEHNR, CDR2 FQNEAQ (reference sequence). The CDR3 spans 13 residues. The CDR3, as DNA: TGTGCCAGCAGCTCGACACAACAAGAGACCCAGAACTTC. Translating gives CASSSTQQETQNF. Variable domain in full (rest from reference TRBV7-9 and TRBJ2-5): DTGVSQNPRHKITKRGQNVTFRCDPISEHNRLYWYRQTLGQGPEFLTYFQNEAQLEKSRLLSDRFSAERPKGSFSTLEIQRTEQGDSAMYLCASSSTQQETQNFGPGTRLLVL.

This clonotype has at least ten counts. This chain links TRBV29-1 with TRBJ1-1; D gene ambiguous. Per the germline V gene, CDR1 is SQVTM and CDR2 is ANQGSEA. The CDR3 runs 13 residues. Trimming shortened V by 0 bases and J by 0 bases, and 5 bases separated the two germline ends. The CDR3 coding sequence is TGCAGCGTTGAAGACCGGATGAACACTGAAGCTTTCTTT. Encoded protein: CSVEDRMNTEAFF.

This clonotype was counted ten times or more. The chain is built from TRBV14 and TRBJ2-5, with unresolved D. V was pared by 1 base and J by 5 bases, with 2 bases between. This CDR3 region has 11 residues. CDR1 and CDR2 from the germline V gene are SGHDN and FVKESK. This CDR3 reads CASSQVETQYF. CDR3 DNA: TGTGCCAGCAGCCAAGTGGAGACCCAGTACTTC.

This clonotype was recorded at least ten times. The chain links TRBV29-1 to TRBJ2-3; D perhaps matches TRBD2 (5 bases). The germline CDR1 and CDR2 sequences are SQVTM and ANQGSEA. The CDR3 has 11 amino acids. V shed 7 bases and J shed 5 bases, with 10 bases lying between them. This CDR3 reads CSAAGGDTQYF. The DNA for the CDR3 is TGCAGCGCGGCGGGTGGAGATACGCAGTATTTT.

The chain has TRBV7-8 and TRBJ2-2; TRBD2 agrees at 10 bases. V shed 7 bases and J 4 bases; nucleotides not matched to a gene: 9. This CDR3 comprises 16 residues. CDR1 is SGHVS, CDR2 FQNEAQ, per germline. CDR3 residues: CASTPRAGGTTGELFF. The CDR3 DNA reads TGTGCCAGCACCCCTAGAGCGGGAGGGACCACCGGGGAGCTGTTTTTT.

This clonotype was observed a few times. The rearrangement links TRBV12-3 or TRBV12-4 to TRBJ1-1; D ambiguous. V was cut by 3 bases and J by 4 bases, with 15 bases left in between. This CDR3 has 15 residues. The CDR3 spells CASSLRGILPTEAFF. As DNA, the CDR3 is TGTGCCAGCAGTTTGCGGGGTATTCTCCCCACTGAAGCTTTCTTT.

This chain connects TRBV29-1 to TRBJ2-1, with D possibly being TRBD2 (5 bases). Between the trimmed V and J ends, which lost 7 bases and 0 bases, there was a span of 13 bases. Per the germline V gene, CDR1 is SQVTM and CDR2 is ANQGSEA. CDR3 length equals 14 residues. The DNA of the CDR3 is TGCAGCGCCCCGGACTGGAGCTCCTACAATGAGCAGTTCTTC. The encoded protein is CSAPDWSSYNEQFF.

This clonotype was observed at least ten times. The chain joins TRBV7-2 to TRBJ2-3, with a tentative D call TRBD1 (5 bases). Germline values: CDR1 SGHTA, CDR2 FQGNSA. CDR3 length: 15 amino acids. Between the trimmed V and J ends, which lost 1 base and 2 bases, there was a span of 10 bases. CDR3 in DNA: TGTGCCAGCAGCTTAGTGGGTGGGGCCACAGATACGCAGTATTTT. Translation: CASSLVGGATDTQYF.

The gene calls are TRBV20-1 and TRBJ2-2, with D perhaps matching TRBD2 (6 bases). This CDR3 has 18 amino acids. Germline V gene lookup returns CDR1 DFQATT and CDR2 SNEGSKA (reference sequence). Deletions cut 0 bases from V and 0 bases from J, with 17 bases between. The CDR3 region has the DNA TGCAGTGCTAGAGACACTAGCAGGAGGGCCGCGAACACCGGGGAGCTGTTTTTT. This gives the protein CSARDTSRRAANTGELFF.

This clonotype was found once. A much bigger clone sits one base away, suggesting this may be a read error. V usage is TRBV30 and J usage is TRBJ1-6; no clear D. CDR3 length: 14 amino acids. CDR1 is GTSNPN and CDR2 is SVGIG in the germline V gene (reference sequence). Trimming left V 3 bases short and J 7 bases short, with 13 bases between. The CDR3 nucleotides read TGTGCCTGGAGACCGGGAGGGCCGAATTCACCCCTCCACTTT. This encodes CAWRPGGPNSPLHF.